The source of this T cell receptor (beta chain) is a study of Graves' ophthalmopathy and Graves' hyperthyroidism. Whole-study results and caveats: Stable hyperthyroidism and ophthalmopathy were told apart by a 13-signature model, which achieved just over 85% sensitivity and nearly 84% specificity.

This clonotype was observed at least ten times. Its antigen is not known. From RNA, the CDR3 regions of TCR beta chains were amplified and sequenced. HTBI primers were employed in first-round RT-PCR, then a second-round multiplex PCR followed. One entry per CDR3 protein, called by TCRdb with MiXCR from the multiplex PCR reads. The sample contains approximately 1.2 million distinct CDR3 sequences, roughly two fifths of which appear only once. This clonotype originated in an adult man with Graves' hyperthyroidism. Sequences were obtained from peripheral blood or thyroid tissue (not recorded which).

CDR3 protein: CASSLGPWAGMTEQYF. The CDR3 coding sequence is TGCGCCAGCAGCTTGGGTCCTTGGGCAGGGATGACCGAGCAGTACTTC. J is TRBJ2-7 and V is TRBV5-1, with D perhaps matching TRBD1 (5 bases). The CDR3 is 16 amino acids. The V end was cut by 0 bases, the J end by 6 bases, with 19 bases between. Germline V lookup: CDR1 SGHRS, CDR2 YFSETQ. Together with reference TRBV5-1 and TRBJ2-7, the CDR3 gives the full variable domain: KAGVTQTPRYLIKTRGQQVTLSCSPISGHRSVSWYQQTPGQGLQFLFEYFSETQRNKGNFPGRFSGRQFSNSRSEMNVSTLELGDSALYLCASSLGPWAGMTEQYFGPGTRLTVT.